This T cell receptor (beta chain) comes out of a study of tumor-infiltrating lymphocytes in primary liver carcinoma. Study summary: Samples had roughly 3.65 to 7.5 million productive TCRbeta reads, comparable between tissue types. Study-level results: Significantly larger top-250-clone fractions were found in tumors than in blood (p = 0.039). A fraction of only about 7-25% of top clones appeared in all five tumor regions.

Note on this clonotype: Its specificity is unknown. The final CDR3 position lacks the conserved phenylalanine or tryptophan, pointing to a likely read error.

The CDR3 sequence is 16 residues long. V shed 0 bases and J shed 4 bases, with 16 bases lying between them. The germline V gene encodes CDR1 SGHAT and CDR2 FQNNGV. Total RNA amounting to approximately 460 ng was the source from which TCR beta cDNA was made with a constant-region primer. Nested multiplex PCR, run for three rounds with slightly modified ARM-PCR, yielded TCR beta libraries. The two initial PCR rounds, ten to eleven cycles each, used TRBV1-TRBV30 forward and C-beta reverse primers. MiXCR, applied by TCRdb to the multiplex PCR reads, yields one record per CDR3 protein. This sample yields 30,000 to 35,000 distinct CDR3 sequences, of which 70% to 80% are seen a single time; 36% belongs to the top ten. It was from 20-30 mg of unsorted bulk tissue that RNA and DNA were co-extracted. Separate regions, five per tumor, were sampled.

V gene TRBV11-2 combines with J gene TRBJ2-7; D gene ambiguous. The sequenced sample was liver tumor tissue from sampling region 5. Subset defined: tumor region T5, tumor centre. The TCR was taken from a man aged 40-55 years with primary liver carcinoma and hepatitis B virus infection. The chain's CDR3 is CASSLEMTPKPYEQYL. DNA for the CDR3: TGTGCCAGCAGCTTAGAGATGACACCAAAACCATACGAGCAGTACCTC.